The 20 T cell receptor beta chains below all came from one sample that was sequenced in a study of shared clonotypes between healthy human individuals. Only in-frame clones appear in the TCRdb table, and some are missing; sequencing was by immunoSEQ multiplex PCR. The sample has millions of clones; just over 90% are singletons. The naive CD8 fraction comprised CD45RO-negative cells positively selected for CCR7 and excluded terminally differentiated effector memory CD45RA+ cells. Material: naive CD8+ T cells from PBMCs. Source of these receptors: a young man in good health. Some clones in this sample may be carry-over from other donors' samples.

The CDR3 spells CASSFVGEQFF. In DNA, the CDR3 is TGTGCCAGCAGTTTTGTGGGCGAGCAGTTCTTC. The chain has TRBV28 and TRBJ2-1; D is unresolved. Trimming removed 3 bases at V and 10 bases at J, with 7 bases between. This CDR3 is 11 amino acids long. Germline V gene sequence: CDR1 MDHEN, CDR2 SYDVKM.

This clone was observed a single time. V gene TRBV9 combines with J gene TRBJ2-2; 8 bases agree with TRBD1. J gave up 0 bases and V 0 bases, and 4 bases lay outside the gene matches. Germline CDR1 and CDR2: SGDLS and YYNGEE. The CDR3 is made up of 17 amino acids. The CDR3 here is CASSVGRDRSNTGELFF. CDR3 sequence (DNA): TGTGCCAGCAGCGTAGGACGGGACAGGTCGAACACCGGGGAGCTGTTTTTT. Variable domain in full (rest from reference TRBV9 and TRBJ2-2): DSGVTQTPKHLITATGQRVTLRCSPRSGDLSVYWYQQSLDQGLQFLIQYYNGEERAKGNILERFSAQQFPDLHSELNLSSLELGDSALYFCASSVGRDRSNTGELFFGEGSRLTVL.

This chain links TRBV7-9 with TRBJ2-5; possibly TRBD1 for D (7 bases). CDR1 SEHNR and CDR2 FQNEAQ come from the germline V gene (reference sequence). The CDR3 extends over 17 amino acids. V dropped 4 bases and J dropped 0 bases, with 18 bases sitting between them. The CDR3: CASSSPQGGGYQETQYF. The CDR3 bases are TGTGCCAGCAGCTCACCTCAGGGGGGCGGTTACCAAGAGACCCAGTACTTC.

V is TRBV5-4 and J is TRBJ2-1, with 8 bases aligning to TRBD2. This CDR3 has 13 amino acids. V gave up 2 bases and J gave up 7 bases; unmatched junction bases: 2. Germline V CDR1 and CDR2: SGHNT, YYREEE (reference sequence). CDR3 residues: CASSFGGENEQFF. Here the CDR3 DNA reads TGTGCCAGCAGCTTCGGGGGGGAAAATGAGCAGTTCTTC.

CDR3 sequence reads: CASRGLAGQPAMYQETQYF. DNA for the CDR3: TGTGCCAGCAGGGGACTAGCGGGCCAGCCGGCTATGTACCAAGAGACCCAGTACTTC. The V call is TRBV11-2, the J call TRBJ2-5; 12 bases fit TRBD2. CDR3 size: 19 residues. With 6 bases clipped from V and 0 bases from J, the junction kept 14 bases outside the gene matches. Germline CDR1 reads SGHAT; CDR2 reads FQNNGV.

In the case of this clone: This sample also contains other DNA sequences that code for the same CDR3. The chain links TRBV4-1 to TRBJ1-1, with D maybe TRBD1 (6 bases). This CDR3 has 12 amino acids. CDR1 is MGHRA and CDR2 is YSYEKL in the germline V gene. Between the trimmed V and J ends, which lost 3 bases and 5 bases, there was a span of 7 bases. The CDR3 is CASSQRGTEAFF. Here the CDR3 DNA reads TGCGCCAGCAGCCAGAGGGGGACTGAAGCTTTCTTT.

The V and J genes are TRBV28 and TRBJ1-4, with D tentatively TRBD1 (6 bases). Trimming stripped 7 bases from V and 7 bases from J, with 13 bases between. The CDR3 runs to 13 residues. Germline V gene data show CDR1 as MDHEN and CDR2 as SYDVKM. CDR3 bases: TGTGCCAGCACCGGGGGGCTTCCTGAAAAACTGTTTTTT. Encoded protein: CASTGGLPEKLFF.

The rearrangement uses TRBV15 and TRBJ2-7, with 8 bases matching TRBD2. CDR3 length equals 16 residues. V lost 0 bases, J lost 1 base, and 5 bases stayed unmatched. Germline V gives CDR1 LNHNV, CDR2 YYDKDF (reference sequence). As DNA, the CDR3 is TGTGCCACCAGCAGAGATGGGGCGGGAGGTTCCTACGAGCAGTACTTC. This translates into CATSRDGAGGSYEQYF.

This clone was detected only once. Other DNA variants within this sample encode the same CDR3. V usage is TRBV7-8 and J usage is TRBJ2-5, with 11 bases lining up with TRBD2. V was pared by 4 bases and J by 2 bases, with 3 bases of the junction left unmatched. CDR1 is SGHVS and CDR2 is FQNEAQ in the germline V gene. This CDR3 spans 15 amino acids. DNA of the CDR3: TGTGCCAGCAGCTCCTGGACTAGCGGGCAAGAGACCCAGTACTTC. It encodes CASSSWTSGQETQYF.

This chain links TRBV5-4 with TRBJ1-2, with TRBD1 identical over 10 bases. Germline values: CDR1 SGHNT, CDR2 YYREEE (reference sequence). The CDR3 has 14 amino acids. The V segment lost 7 bases and the J segment 4 bases; nucleotides outside the gene matches: 7. DNA for the CDR3: TGTGCCAGCGTCCGGGACAGGGGTGTCTATGGCTACACCTTC. Translated, it gives CASVRDRGVYGYTF.

The chain links TRBV28 to TRBJ2-3; possible D gene TRBD2, 6 bases. Germline values: CDR1 MDHEN, CDR2 SYDVKM. This CDR3 spans 14 amino acids. V lost 5 bases, J lost 2 bases, and 11 bases lay in between. This CDR3 is CASSLRTTTDTQYF. The CDR3 coding sequence is TGTGCCAGCAGTCTCCGGACTACCACAGATACGCAGTATTTT. The complete variable domain, with remaining parts taken from reference TRBV28 and TRBJ2-3, reads DVKVTQSSRYLVKRTGEKVFLECVQDMDHENMFWYRQDPGLGLRLIYFSYDVKMKEKGDIPEGYSVSREKKERFSLILESASTNQTSMYLCASSLRTTTDTQYFGPGTRLTVL.

This sequence joins TRBV4-1 and TRBJ1-1, with D maybe TRBD1 (5 bases). With 3 bases removed from V and 0 bases from J, the gap between germline ends came to 23 bases. This CDR3 has 19 amino acids. The germline CDR1 and CDR2 sequences are MGHRA and YSYEKL. CDR3 DNA sequence: TGCGCCAGCAGCCATGGAAGGGGTGGCGAGGGGCCAATGAACACTGAAGCTTTCTTT. Protein product: CASSHGRGGEGPMNTEAFF.

V is TRBV4-2 and J is TRBJ1-2, with D unresolved. Germline-derived CDR1 and CDR2 are LGHNA and YNFKEQ. V shed 2 bases and J shed 4 bases, with 11 bases lying between them. The CDR3 is made up of 14 amino acids. The CDR3 spells CASSQPLSTYGYTF. CDR3 nucleotide sequence: TGTGCCAGCAGCCAACCTCTGAGCACCTATGGCTACACCTTC.

As to this clone: Other DNA sequences in the sample encode the same CDR3. The chain recombines TRBV28 with TRBJ2-1; either TRBD1 or TRBD2 may fit D (5 bases each). The V end lost 5 bases, the J end lost 5 bases, and 10 bases lay between the germline ends. The germline V gene has CDR1 MDHEN and CDR2 SYDVKM. There are 13 residues in the CDR3. DNA for the CDR3: TGTGCCAGCAGTCTGGGACCGAACAATGAGCAGTTCTTC. It translates to CASSLGPNNEQFF.

The V call is TRBV5-6, the J call TRBJ2-6, with D perhaps TRBD2 (6 bases). From germline, CDR1 is SGHDT and CDR2 YYEEEE. The CDR3 length is 15 residues. V was cut by 4 bases and J by 2 bases, with 10 bases left in between. The CDR3 nucleotides are TGTGCCAGCAGCCCGGGACTGACTGGGGCCAACGTCCTGACTTTC. Encoded protein: CASSPGLTGANVLTF.

Comment on this clone: The same CDR3 arises from other DNA sequences in this sample as well. This sequence joins TRBV27 and TRBJ2-7; 7 nucleotides align to TRBD1. CDR3 size: 14 residues. Germline CDR1 reads MNHEY; CDR2 reads SMNVEV (reference sequence). With 5 bases clipped from V and 0 bases from J, the junction kept 4 bases outside the gene matches. The CDR3 loop reads CASSIRQGSYEQYF. DNA for the CDR3: TGTGCCAGCAGTATAAGACAGGGCTCCTACGAGCAGTACTTC.

As for this clone: The sample holds other DNA sequences that translate to the same CDR3. This chain uses TRBV5-6 with TRBJ2-7; D is unresolved. The germline V and J ends were trimmed by 0 bases and 4 bases, with 5 bases remaining between them. The CDR3 covers 12 residues. Germline V gives CDR1 SGHDT, CDR2 YYEEEE. The CDR3 region has the DNA TGTGCCAGCAGCTTGGACGATTACGAGCAGTACTTC. Protein product: CASSLDDYEQYF.

The chain employs TRBV30 and TRBJ2-3; 8 nucleotides align to TRBD2. This CDR3 is built from 14 residues. The germline CDR1 and CDR2 sequences are GTSNPN and SVGIG (reference sequence). The J segment lost 4 bases and the V segment lost 5 bases, leaving 8 bases of the junction unmatched. The CDR3 coding sequence is TGTGCCTGGGGAGCGGGAGTGATGGCAGATACGCAGTATTTT. Translated, it gives CAWGAGVMADTQYF.

This chain uses TRBV29-1 with TRBJ2-7; TRBD1 is a possible D gene (6 bases). The CDR3 length is 12 residues. Germline CDR1 reads SQVTM; CDR2 reads ANQGSEA. V was trimmed by 3 bases and J by 5 bases, leaving 11 bases between them. In DNA, the CDR3 is TGCAGCGTTGATGTGGGGGCCCACGAGCAGTACTTC. It is translated as CSVDVGAHEQYF.

The chain couples TRBV7-9 to TRBJ2-7; D might be TRBD1 or TRBD2, each matching 6 bases. The V gene's germline CDR1 is SEHNR and CDR2 FQNEAQ (reference sequence). The V and J ends lost 5 bases and 4 bases respectively, with 18 bases between them. This CDR3 has 15 amino acids. CDR3 in amino acids: CASSTVGGKVYEQYF. CDR3 in DNA: TGTGCCAGCAGCACAGTAGGGGGGAAAGTGTACGAGCAGTACTTC.